The 15 T cell receptor beta chains reported below all come from one sample, sequenced in a study of cytomegalovirus exposure and HLA in healthy donors. 13 Jbeta primers and 60 Vbeta primers were used for the PCR. Here immunoSEQ multiplex PCR was the method, and the copy in TCRdb shows in-frame clones only, minus some. Here the sample spans approximately 210,000 clones, about 81% being singletons. Sequencing was done on a sample of PBMCs. These TCRs come from a man aged 35 to 55 in good health and CMV-seropositive.

This chain uses TRBV4-1 with TRBJ1-4; D unclear. V was pared by 0 bases and J by 2 bases, with 10 bases between. The CDR3 consists of 16 residues. Germline loops: CDR1 MGHRA, CDR2 YSYEKL. CDR3 coding DNA: TGCGCCAGCAGCCAAGAAGTAACAGCTACTAATGAAAAACTGTTTTTT. It encodes CASSQEVTATNEKLFF.

The gene calls are TRBV10-3 and TRBJ2-7, with TRBD2 as a possible D gene (5 bases). CDR3 length: 14 residues. CDR1 and CDR2 from the germline V gene are ENHRY and SYGVKD. V lost 1 base and J 3 bases, leaving 10 bases between the germline ends. CDR3 region: CAISELARIYEQYF. The CDR3 bases are TGTGCCATCAGTGAGTTAGCGCGGATCTACGAGCAGTACTTC.

This chain uses TRBV10-3 with TRBJ2-1; a weak D match, TRBD2 (5 bases). Trimming took off 3 bases at V and 2 bases at J, with 5 bases between the two ends. Germline CDR1 is ENHRY and CDR2 is SYGVKD. The length of the CDR3 is 13 residues. CDR3 amino acids: CAISELAYNEQFF. The CDR3 coding sequence is TGTGCCATCAGTGAACTAGCCTACAATGAGCAGTTCTTC.

This chain joins TRBV18 and TRBJ2-7, with TRBD1 as a possible D gene (5 bases). The CDR3 is 15 residues long. The V gene lost 0 bases and the J gene lost 1 base, with 10 bases spanning the gap. Germline values: CDR1 KGHSH, CDR2 LQKENI. DNA for the CDR3: TGTGCCAGCTCACCACCAGTCGACAGATCCTACGAGCAGTACTTC. Protein: CASSPPVDRSYEQYF.

About this clone: The sample carries other DNA sequences with the same CDR3. V and J are TRBV9 and TRBJ2-1, with TRBD2 matching over 11 bases. Germline CDR1 and CDR2: SGDLS and YYNGEE. J gave up 4 bases and V 0 bases, and 6 bases lay outside the gene matches. The CDR3 consists of 17 residues. The chain's CDR3 is CASSVGTSGRGYNEQFF. The CDR3 DNA reads TGTGCCAGCAGCGTAGGAACTAGCGGGAGAGGTTACAATGAGCAGTTCTTC.

This sequence joins TRBV5-4 and TRBJ2-5; 11 nucleotides agree with TRBD2. J was trimmed by 5 bases and V by 4 bases; bases with no gene match: 7. The germline CDR1 and CDR2 sequences are SGHNT and YYREEE (reference sequence). The CDR3 sequence is 15 residues long. As DNA, the CDR3 is TGTGCCAGCAGCGGTAGCGGGAGGGTCTGGGAGACCCAGTACTTC. Its protein product is CASSGSGRVWETQYF. The complete variable domain, with remaining parts taken from reference TRBV5-4 and TRBJ2-5, reads ETGVTQSPTHLIKTRGQQVTLRCSSQSGHNTVSWYQQALGQGPQFIFQYYREEENGRGNFPPRFSGLQFPNYSSELNVNALELDDSALYLCASSGSGRVWETQYFGPGTRLLVL.

The chain links TRBV5-6 to TRBJ1-1, with a tentative D call TRBD1 (6 bases). The germline V gene has CDR1 SGHDT and CDR2 YYEEEE. The CDR3 has 14 amino acids. V was shortened by 4 bases and J by 2 bases, with 12 bases between the two germline ends. CDR3 region: CASSLLGANTEAFF. The CDR3 DNA sequence: TGTGCCAGCAGCCTATTGGGGGCTAACACTGAAGCTTTCTTT.

The V gene is TRBV10-3, the J gene TRBJ2-7; TRBD2 aligns across 11 bases. The trim removed 7 bases at V and 5 bases at J, leaving 7 bases unmatched. Germline assignment: CDR1 ENHRY and CDR2 SYGVKD. The CDR3 covers 14 residues. CDR3 sequence: CAINRLAGNDEQYV. CDR3 DNA: TGTGCCATCAACCGACTAGCGGGAAACGACGAGCAGTACGTC.

This clone was picked up a small number of times. The chain has TRBV5-8 and TRBJ2-1; TRBD1 is a possible D gene (5 bases). CDR1 is SGHTS, CDR2 YDEGEE, per germline. This CDR3 region has 16 residues. The germline V and J ends were trimmed by 0 bases and 1 base, with 11 bases remaining between them. CDR3: CASSLGLRTSYNEQFF. The CDR3 nucleotides read TGTGCCAGCAGCTTGGGGCTCAGGACATCCTACAATGAGCAGTTCTTC.

With regard to this clone: This specimen includes other DNA sequences encoding the same CDR3. J is TRBJ2-7 and V is TRBV27; 10 bases match TRBD2. Germline V gives CDR1 MNHEY, CDR2 SMNVEV (reference sequence). The ends lost 3 bases at V and 3 bases at J; junction bases unmatched: 5. The CDR3 runs 15 residues. The CDR3 DNA follows: TGTGCCAGCAGTTTGGGGCTAGCGGGAGTCTACGAGCAGTACTTC. Protein product: CASSLGLAGVYEQYF.

The V call is TRBV25-1, the J call TRBJ2-5, with D tentatively TRBD1 (5 bases). CDR1 and CDR2 from the germline V gene are MGHDK and SYGVNS. V lost 6 bases, J lost 6 bases, and 20 bases lay in between. This CDR3 spans 15 amino acids. The CDR3 nucleotides are TGTGCCAGCAGCCTCGGACAAGCCCCACAACAGACCCAGTACTTC. Translated, it gives CASSLGQAPQQTQYF.

V usage is TRBV4-1 and J usage is TRBJ2-1; 9 bases map to TRBD2. The CDR3 runs 13 residues. V shed 1 base and J 15 bases; nucleotides not matched to a gene: 7. Germline loops: CDR1 MGHRA, CDR2 YSYEKL. The CDR3 reads CASSQAGGRARFF. The CDR3, as DNA: TGCGCCAGCAGCCAAGCGGGCGGGAGGGCCCGGTTCTTC.

The V and J genes are TRBV2 and TRBJ1-2; 8 positions agree with TRBD1. The CDR3 is made up of 14 amino acids. V lost 9 bases and J lost 4; bases outside the gene matches: 10. Per germline, CDR1 SNHLY and CDR2 FYNNEI. CDR3 sequence (DNA): TGTGCCAGTACGGACAGGGCGCAACTCTATGGCTACACCTTC. Its protein is CASTDRAQLYGYTF.

J is TRBJ2-1 and V is TRBV25-1; possibly TRBD2 for D (6 bases). Germline values: CDR1 MGHDK, CDR2 SYGVNS. V lost 3 bases to trimming and J lost 1 base, with 19 bases between them. This CDR3 is 18 amino acids long. CDR3 coding DNA: TGTGCCAGCAGTGATGAGTCGGAGCGGGTGGGGTCCTACAATGAGCAGTTCTTC. Translated: CASSDESERVGSYNEQFF.

V and J are TRBV19 and TRBJ2-2; 7 bases are a match to TRBD1. V was clipped by 6 bases and J by 0 bases; unmatched bases: 10. This CDR3 region has 17 residues. Looked up from germline, CDR1 is LNHDA and CDR2 is SQIVND (reference sequence). The CDR3 spells CASRTGTAGPNTGELFF. The CDR3 DNA reads TGTGCCAGTAGGACAGGGACAGCCGGTCCGAACACCGGGGAGCTGTTTTTT.